This TCR beta chain was sequenced in a study of T cells in Graves' hyperthyroidism and ophthalmopathy (dated by TCRdb to between 2018 and 2021). For the study in its entirety: Peripheral blood samples were taken at the time of initial diagnosis, prior to any treatment. An independent validation cohort of under 20 hyperthyroidism patients and more than 15 patients who later progressed to ophthalmopathy tested prospective prediction of ophthalmopathy. The paper reports TCR Vbeta CDR3 sequencing of some 140 peripheral blood samples: around 45 ophthalmopathy, under 85 hyperthyroidism and approximately 17 progressor patients. To identify distinguishing TCR V-J signatures, a discovery cohort of 100 or so patients was used, comprising some 45 with Graves' ophthalmopathy and 55 to 65 with stable Graves' hyperthyroidism. The 95 to 100 discovery patients were randomly divided into training and test sets at a 7:3 ratio. After blood sampling, hyperthyroidism patients were treated with methimazole at a starting dose of 30 mg daily, and ophthalmopathy patients were treated with high-dose intravenous methylprednisolone. In about 6 Graves' hyperthyroidism patients, the study also compared T-cell repertoires from thyroid tissue with T-cell repertoires from blood. What the study reported, not specific to this receptor: Sample size was not statistically predetermined, and investigators were not blinded to group allocation. Blood samples also contained most of the expanded thyroid clonotypes (frequency above 0.001), which suggests that blood repertoires may reflect thyroid immune responses. A 13 V-J signature model separated ophthalmopathy from stable hyperthyroidism, with over 85% sensitivity and roughly 84% specificity in cross-validation and 80%/75% in testing. In validation, progression to ophthalmopathy was predicted by the model with around 71% sensitivity and roughly 76% specificity, a median of about 6.8 months before onset.

Stable Graves' hyperthyroidism was defined as no progression to ophthalmopathy during 18 months of follow-up. Hyperthyroidism patients were aged 18 to 65 years and newly diagnosed, with disease duration of less than 2 months. The study excluded patients with uncontrolled infections, other autoimmune diseases, pregnancy or lactation. Clinical symptoms, serum thyroxine and TRAb, thyroid ultrasound, and orbital computed tomography formed the basis for the diagnoses. PBMCs were isolated from 10 ml of fresh peripheral blood by Ficoll-Paque density gradient centrifugation. Total RNA was extracted using Trizol reagent, and RNA quality was assessed on an Agilent 2100 Bioanalyzer. Amplification of TCR beta CDR3 regions was carried out from RNA transcripts. For the first round of RT-PCR on the TCR CDR3, the HTBI primer set was used together with the Qiagen OneStep RT-PCR kit. Libraries were constructed in a second round of multiplex PCR, after which size selection and purification were carried out. Paired-end sequencing of the libraries was performed with 100 bp reads on an Illumina HiSeq2000. Turning to the authors' computational methods: SOAPnuke was used to process the raw data, removing reads that contained adapters or uncalled bases, had a mean Phred below 15, or lacked an exact match to the constant primer or identifier. COPE v1.2.5 was used to merge the high-quality paired reads, and each unique nucleotide sequence was defined as a clonotype. MiTCR v1.1 was used to align clonotypes to the IMGT TRBV, TRBD and TRBJ reference segments. The analysis included only V-J combinations with a frequency above 0.0001, which together covered roughly 99% of the repertoires. A TCS score was defined as the ratio of F50 (clonal expansion) to E x V (chaos), with BLOSUM62-based TCRdist applied between CDR3 peptides within each V-J. Welch's t-statistics and random forest reduced fewer than 600 V-J features to 13, which were used in a naive Bayes classifier (R e1071). TCRdb reanalyzed the raw reads on its own, using fastp at Q25 for trimming and MiXCR for clone calling, and kept in-frame beta chains. Each CDR3 protein gets just one entry, which takes the most common genes and DNA from the rows behind it. TCRdb's processing, not the study's, gives the V and J calls here. This sample lists 500,000 to 650,000 distinct CDR3 sequences; around 15% were detected once. Over 11% of the sample is taken by the ten largest.

The germline V gene specifies KGHDR as CDR1 and SFDVKD as CDR2. CDR3 length: 15 amino acids, cysteine to phenylalanine. This entry keeps only the CDR3 DNA: 45 bases, framed from base 1. Relative to germline, V is missing 3 bases and J is missing 2 bases, with 6 bases of the junction outside any gene match. This clonotype was counted a single time. Its antigen remains undetermined. No much larger clone exists at a distance of one base, and base qualities are not known. Weak support is all one read offers. The receptor chain draws on TRBV24-1 and TRBJ2-7, with 7 bases in between that match TRBD1. The receptor was isolated from a woman in her thirties or forties with Graves' hyperthyroidism. Sequenced sample: blood. In nucleotide form, the sequence is TGTGCCACCAGTGATCCCCGGGACAGCCCCTACGAGCAGTACTTC. Protein translation: CATSDPRDSPYEQYF.